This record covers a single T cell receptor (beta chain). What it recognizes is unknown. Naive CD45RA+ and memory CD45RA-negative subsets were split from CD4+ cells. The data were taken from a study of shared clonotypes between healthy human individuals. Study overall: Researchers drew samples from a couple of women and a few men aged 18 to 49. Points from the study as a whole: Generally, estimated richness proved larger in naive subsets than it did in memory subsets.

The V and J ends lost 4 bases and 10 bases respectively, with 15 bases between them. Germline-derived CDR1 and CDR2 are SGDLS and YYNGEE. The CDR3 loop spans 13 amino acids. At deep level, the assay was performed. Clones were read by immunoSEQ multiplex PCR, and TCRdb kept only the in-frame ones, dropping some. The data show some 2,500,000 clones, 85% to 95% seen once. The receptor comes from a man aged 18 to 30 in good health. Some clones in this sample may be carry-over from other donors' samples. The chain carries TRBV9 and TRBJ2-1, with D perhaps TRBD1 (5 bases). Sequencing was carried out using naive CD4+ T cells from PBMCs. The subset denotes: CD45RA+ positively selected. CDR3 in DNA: TGTGCCAGCAGCATTACAACCAACAGGGAGCAGTTCTTC. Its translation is CASSITTNREQFF. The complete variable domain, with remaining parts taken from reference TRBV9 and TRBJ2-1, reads DSGVTQTPKHLITATGQRVTLRCSPRSGDLSVYWYQQSLDQGLQFLIQYYNGEERAKGNILERFSAQQFPDLHSELNLSSLELGDSALYFCASSITTNREQFFGPGTRLTVL.